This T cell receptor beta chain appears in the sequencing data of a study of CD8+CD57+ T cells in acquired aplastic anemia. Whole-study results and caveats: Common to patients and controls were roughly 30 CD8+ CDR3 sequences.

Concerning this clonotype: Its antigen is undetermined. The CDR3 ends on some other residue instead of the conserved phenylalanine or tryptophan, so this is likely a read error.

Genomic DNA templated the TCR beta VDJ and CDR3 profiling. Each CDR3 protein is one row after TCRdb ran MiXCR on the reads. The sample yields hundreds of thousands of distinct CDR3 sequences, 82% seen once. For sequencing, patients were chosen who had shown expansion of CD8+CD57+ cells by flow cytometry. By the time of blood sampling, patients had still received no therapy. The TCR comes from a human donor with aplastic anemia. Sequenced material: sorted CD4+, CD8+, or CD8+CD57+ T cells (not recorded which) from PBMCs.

The CDR3 loop is CASGQGGGNAQDLQFC. CDR3 sequence (DNA): TGTGCCAGCGGCCAGGGGGGCGGAAACGCTCAGGATTTGCAGTTCTGC. This chain uses TRBV2 with TRBJ2-1; TRBD1 might be the D (7 bases). CDR1 is SNHLY and CDR2 is FYNNEI in the germline V gene. There are 16 residues in the CDR3. V gave up 8 bases and J gave up 12 bases, with 29 bases separating them.